This T cell receptor (beta chain) was documented in a study of a mutant IDH1 vaccine in newly diagnosed glioma. Assay used: immunoSEQ multiplex PCR; TCRdb lists only in-frame clones, some missing. The table has about 88,000 clones, almost 85% seen once. J gave up 3 bases and V 4 bases, and 6 bases lay outside the gene matches. The CDR3 contains 15 residues. Germline V lookup: CDR1 SGHDT, CDR2 YYEEEE. This sample's time point: baseline, week 1 (first vaccination visit). Treatment in this sample: pre-vaccination baseline after standard-of-care therapy. The sample consisted of PBMCs, taken from a glioma patient treated with radiotherapy, temozolomide or both. The chain links TRBV5-6 to TRBJ1-5, with 8 bases matching TRBD1. The TCR was taken from a man aged 40-55 years with glioma. Some clones in this sample may be carry-over from other donors' samples. The CDR3 nucleotides read TGTGCCAGCAGCCTTAGGACAGGGCACAATCAGCCCCAGCATTTT. This gives the protein CASSLRTGHNQPQHF.